This T cell receptor (beta chain) was found in a study of T cell repertoires in cytomegalovirus infection. TCRdb re-derived calls from the reads in MiXCR, one entry per CDR3 protein. The profile shows 310,000 or so distinct CDR3 sequences, 20% to 25% of them singletons. Overall study results and limits: CMV carriers having the relevant HLA were flagged by cumulative public TCR beta family frequency.

Trimming pared 4 bases from V and 6 bases from J, leaving 15 bases between. CDR3 length: 14 amino acids. Per germline, CDR1 SGHNT and CDR2 YYREEE (reference sequence). Concerning this clonotype: Its antigen is not known.

The clonotype originates from a human donor in good health (CMV status not recorded). Some clones in this sample may be carry-over from other donors' samples. The chain joins TRBV5-4 to TRBJ2-3, with D perhaps assigned TRBD1 or TRBD2 (6 bases each). The specimen was cultured PBMCs, collected from culture after CMV antigen stimulation. CDR3 in DNA: TGTGCCAGCAGCCCTTGGGGGGCAGGTGATACGCAGTATTTT. It encodes CASSPWGAGDTQYF. The whole variable domain, remainder taken from reference TRBV5-4 and TRBJ2-3, is ETGVTQSPTHLIKTRGQQVTLRCSSQSGHNTVSWYQQALGQGPQFIFQYYREEENGRGNFPPRFSGLQFPNYSSELNVNALELDDSALYLCASSPWGAGDTQYFGPGTRLTVL.